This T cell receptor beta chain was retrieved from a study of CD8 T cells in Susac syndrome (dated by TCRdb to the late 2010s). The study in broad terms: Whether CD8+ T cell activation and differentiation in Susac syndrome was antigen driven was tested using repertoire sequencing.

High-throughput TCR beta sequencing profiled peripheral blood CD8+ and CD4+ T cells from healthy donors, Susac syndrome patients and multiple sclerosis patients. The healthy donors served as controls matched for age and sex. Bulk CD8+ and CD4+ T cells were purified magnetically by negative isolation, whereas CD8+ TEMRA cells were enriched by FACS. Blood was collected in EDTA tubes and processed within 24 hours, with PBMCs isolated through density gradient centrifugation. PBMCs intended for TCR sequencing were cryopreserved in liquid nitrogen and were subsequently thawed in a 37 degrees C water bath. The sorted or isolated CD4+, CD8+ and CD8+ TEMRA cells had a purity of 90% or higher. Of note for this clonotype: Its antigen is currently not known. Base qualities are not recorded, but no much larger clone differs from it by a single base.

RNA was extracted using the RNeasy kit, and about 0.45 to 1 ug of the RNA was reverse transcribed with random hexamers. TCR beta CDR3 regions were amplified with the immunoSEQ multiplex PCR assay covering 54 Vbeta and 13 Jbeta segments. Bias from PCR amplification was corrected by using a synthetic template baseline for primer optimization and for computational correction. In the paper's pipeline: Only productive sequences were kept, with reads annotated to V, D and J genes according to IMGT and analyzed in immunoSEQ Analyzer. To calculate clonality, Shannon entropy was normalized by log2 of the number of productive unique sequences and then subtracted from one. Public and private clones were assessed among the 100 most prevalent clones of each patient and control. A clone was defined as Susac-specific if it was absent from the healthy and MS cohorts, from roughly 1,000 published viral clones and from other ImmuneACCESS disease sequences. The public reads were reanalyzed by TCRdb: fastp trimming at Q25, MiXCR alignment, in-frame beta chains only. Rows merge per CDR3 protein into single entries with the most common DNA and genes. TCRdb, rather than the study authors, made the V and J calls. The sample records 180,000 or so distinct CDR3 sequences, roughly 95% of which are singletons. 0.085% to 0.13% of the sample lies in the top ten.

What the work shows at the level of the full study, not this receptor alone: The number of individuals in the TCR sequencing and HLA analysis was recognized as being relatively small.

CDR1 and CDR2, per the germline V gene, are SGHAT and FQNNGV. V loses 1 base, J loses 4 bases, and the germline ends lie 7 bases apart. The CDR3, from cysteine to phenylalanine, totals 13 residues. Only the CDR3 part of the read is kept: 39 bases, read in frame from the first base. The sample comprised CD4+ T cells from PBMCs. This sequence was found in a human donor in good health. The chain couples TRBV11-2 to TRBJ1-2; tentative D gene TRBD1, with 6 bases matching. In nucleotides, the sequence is TGTGCCAGCAGCTTAGCGGACAGCTATGGCTACACCTTC. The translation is CASSLADSYGYTF.